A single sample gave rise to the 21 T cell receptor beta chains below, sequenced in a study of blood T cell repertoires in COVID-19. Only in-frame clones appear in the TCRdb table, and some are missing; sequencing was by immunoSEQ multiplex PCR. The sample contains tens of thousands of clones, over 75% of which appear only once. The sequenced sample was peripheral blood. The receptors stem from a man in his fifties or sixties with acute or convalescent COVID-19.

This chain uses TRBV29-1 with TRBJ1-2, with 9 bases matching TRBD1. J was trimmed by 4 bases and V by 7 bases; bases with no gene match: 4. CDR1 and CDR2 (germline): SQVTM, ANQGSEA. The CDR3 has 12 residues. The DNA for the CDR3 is TGCAGCGACGGGACAGGGACCTATGGCTACACCTTC. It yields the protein CSDGTGTYGYTF. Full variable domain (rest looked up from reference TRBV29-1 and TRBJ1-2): SAVISQKPSRDICQRGTSLTIQCQVDSQVTMMFWYRQQPGQSLTLIATANQGSEATYESGFVIDKFPISRPNLTFSTLTVSNMSPEDSSIYLCSDGTGTYGYTFGSGTRLTVV.

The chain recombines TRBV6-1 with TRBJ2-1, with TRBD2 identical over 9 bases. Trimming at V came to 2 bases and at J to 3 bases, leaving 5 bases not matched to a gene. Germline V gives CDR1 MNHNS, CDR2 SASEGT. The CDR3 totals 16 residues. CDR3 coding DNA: TGTGCCAGCAGTGAAAGTAGCGGGGGCGACTACAATGAGCAGTTCTTC. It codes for CASSESSGGDYNEQFF.

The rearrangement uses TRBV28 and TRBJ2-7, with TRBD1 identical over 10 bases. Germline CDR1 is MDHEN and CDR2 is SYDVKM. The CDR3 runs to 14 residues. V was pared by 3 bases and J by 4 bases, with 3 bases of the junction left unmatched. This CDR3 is CASSLGTGVYEQYF. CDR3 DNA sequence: TGTGCCAGCAGTTTGGGGACAGGGGTTTACGAGCAGTACTTC.

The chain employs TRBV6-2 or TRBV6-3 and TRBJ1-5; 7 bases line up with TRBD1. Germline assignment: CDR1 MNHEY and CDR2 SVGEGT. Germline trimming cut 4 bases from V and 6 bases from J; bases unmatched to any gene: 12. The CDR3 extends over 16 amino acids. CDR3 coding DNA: TGTGCCAGCAGTTCCTTTGACAGGGATCGTGGTCAGCCCCAGCATTTT. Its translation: CASSSFDRDRGQPQHF.

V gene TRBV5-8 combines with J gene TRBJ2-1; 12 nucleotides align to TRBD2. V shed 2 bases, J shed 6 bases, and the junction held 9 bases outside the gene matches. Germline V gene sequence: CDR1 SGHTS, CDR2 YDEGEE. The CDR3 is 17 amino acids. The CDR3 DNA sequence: TGTGCCAGCAGCTTTGGGGTTGAGACTAGCGGGAGCAATGAGCAGTTCTTC. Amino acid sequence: CASSFGVETSGSNEQFF.

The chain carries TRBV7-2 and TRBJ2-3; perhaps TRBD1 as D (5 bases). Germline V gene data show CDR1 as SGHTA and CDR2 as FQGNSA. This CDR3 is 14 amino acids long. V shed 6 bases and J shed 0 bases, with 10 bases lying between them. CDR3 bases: TGTGCCAGCAGGCCAGGGCCCAGCACAGATACGCAGTATTTT. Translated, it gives CASRPGPSTDTQYF.

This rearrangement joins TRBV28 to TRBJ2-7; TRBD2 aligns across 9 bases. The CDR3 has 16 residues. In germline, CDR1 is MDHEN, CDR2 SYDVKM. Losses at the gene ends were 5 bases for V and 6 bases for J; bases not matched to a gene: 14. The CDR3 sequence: CASSRGRGRDASEQYF. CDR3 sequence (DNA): TGTGCCAGCAGTCGGGGCCGCGGGAGGGACGCTTCCGAGCAGTACTTC.

CDR3 sequence reads: CASSLEGVGNTIYF. In DNA, the CDR3 is TGTGCCAGCAGCTTGGAAGGGGTGGGAAACACCATATATTTT. The chain recombines TRBV5-5 with TRBJ1-3, with D maybe TRBD1 (5 bases). The CDR3 is 14 residues long. Germline assignment: CDR1 SGHKS and CDR2 YYEKEE (reference sequence). V gave up 0 bases and J gave up 4 bases, with 8 bases separating them. Complete variable domain (other parts from reference TRBV5-5 and TRBJ1-3): DAGVTQSPTHLIKTRGQQVTLRCSPISGHKSVSWYQQVLGQGPQFIFQYYEKEERGRGNFPDRFSARQFPNYSSELNVNALLLGDSALYLCASSLEGVGNTIYFGEGSWLTVV.

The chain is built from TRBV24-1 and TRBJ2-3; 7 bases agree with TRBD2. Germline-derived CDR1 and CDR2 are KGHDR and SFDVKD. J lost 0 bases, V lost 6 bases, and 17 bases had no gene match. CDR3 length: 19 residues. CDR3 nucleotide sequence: TGTGCCACCAGTCCACGACCCGGCTCGGGAGGCCCCAGCACAGATACGCAGTATTTT. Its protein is CATSPRPGSGGPSTDTQYF.

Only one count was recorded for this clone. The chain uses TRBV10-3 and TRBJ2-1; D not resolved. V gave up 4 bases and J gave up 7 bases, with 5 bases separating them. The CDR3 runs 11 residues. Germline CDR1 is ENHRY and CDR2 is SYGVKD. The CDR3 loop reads CAISVANEQFF. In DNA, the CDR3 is TGTGCCATCAGTGTAGCAAATGAGCAGTTCTTC.

CDR3 loop: CASRGQGNTGELFF. Here the CDR3 DNA reads TGTGCCAGCAGGGGACAGGGGAACACCGGGGAGCTGTTTTTT. The chain carries TRBV6-5 and TRBJ2-2, with TRBD1 identical over 9 bases. The CDR3 contains 14 residues. The junction had 0 bases not matched to a gene; V was cut back by 6 bases and J by 1 base. CDR1 and CDR2 (germline): MNHEY, SVGAGI.

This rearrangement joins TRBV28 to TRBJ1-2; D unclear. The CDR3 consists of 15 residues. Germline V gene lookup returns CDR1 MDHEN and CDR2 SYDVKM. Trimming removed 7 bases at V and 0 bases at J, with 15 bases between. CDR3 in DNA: TGTGCCAGCATTCCGGGAACGACAACTAACTATGGCTACACCTTC. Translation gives CASIPGTTTNYGYTF.

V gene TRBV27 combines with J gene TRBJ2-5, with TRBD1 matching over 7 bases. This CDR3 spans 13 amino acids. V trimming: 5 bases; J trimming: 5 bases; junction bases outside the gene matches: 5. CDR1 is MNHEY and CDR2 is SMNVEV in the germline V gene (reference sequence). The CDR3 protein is CASSGQVTETQYF. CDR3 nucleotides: TGTGCCAGCAGTGGACAGGTGACTGAGACCCAGTACTTC.

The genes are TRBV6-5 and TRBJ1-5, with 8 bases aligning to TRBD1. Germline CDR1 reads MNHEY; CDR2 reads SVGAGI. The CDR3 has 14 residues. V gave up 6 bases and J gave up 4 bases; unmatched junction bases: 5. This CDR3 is CASSDRGFNQPQHF. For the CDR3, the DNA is TGTGCCAGCAGCGACAGGGGTTTTAATCAGCCCCAGCATTTT.

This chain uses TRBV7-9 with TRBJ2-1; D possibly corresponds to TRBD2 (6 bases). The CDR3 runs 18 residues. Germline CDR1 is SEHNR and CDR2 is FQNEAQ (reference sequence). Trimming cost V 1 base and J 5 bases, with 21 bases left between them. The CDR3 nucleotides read TGTGCCAGCAGCTTAGTCTGGGCGACGTTGGAGGGCAACAATGAGCAGTTCTTC. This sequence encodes CASSLVWATLEGNNEQFF.

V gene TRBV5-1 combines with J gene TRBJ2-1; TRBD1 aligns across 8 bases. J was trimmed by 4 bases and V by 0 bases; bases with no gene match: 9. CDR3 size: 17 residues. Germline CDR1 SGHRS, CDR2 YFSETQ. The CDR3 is CASSLAQGAGPYNEQFF. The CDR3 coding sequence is TGCGCCAGCAGCTTGGCCCAGGGGGCAGGCCCATACAATGAGCAGTTCTTC.

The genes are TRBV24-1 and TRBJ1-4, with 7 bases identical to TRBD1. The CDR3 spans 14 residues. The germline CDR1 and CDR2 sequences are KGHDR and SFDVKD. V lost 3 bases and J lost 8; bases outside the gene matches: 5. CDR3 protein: CATSDPRQGEKLFF. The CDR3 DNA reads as TGTGCCACCAGTGATCCTCGACAGGGAGAAAAACTGTTTTTT.

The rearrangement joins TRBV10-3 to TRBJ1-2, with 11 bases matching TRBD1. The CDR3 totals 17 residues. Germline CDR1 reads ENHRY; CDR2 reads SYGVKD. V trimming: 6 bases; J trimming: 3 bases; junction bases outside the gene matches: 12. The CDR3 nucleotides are TGTGCCATCAGCCCAGGACAGGGGGCGCGGAGGGACTATGGCTACACCTTC. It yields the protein CAISPGQGARRDYGYTF.

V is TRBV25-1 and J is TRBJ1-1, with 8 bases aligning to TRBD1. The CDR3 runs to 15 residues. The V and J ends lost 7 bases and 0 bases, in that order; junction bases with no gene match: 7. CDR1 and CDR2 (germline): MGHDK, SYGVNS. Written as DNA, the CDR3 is TGTGCCAGCAACAGGGGGGCCGGGATGAACACTGAAGCTTTCTTT. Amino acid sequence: CASNRGAGMNTEAFF.

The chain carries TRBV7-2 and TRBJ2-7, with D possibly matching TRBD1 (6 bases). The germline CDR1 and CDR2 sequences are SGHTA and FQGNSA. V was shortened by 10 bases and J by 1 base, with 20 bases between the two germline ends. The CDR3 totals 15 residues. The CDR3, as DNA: TGTGCCACCGGAGAGGGGCAAGGGGGATCCTACGAGCAGTACTTC. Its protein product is CATGEGQGGSYEQYF.

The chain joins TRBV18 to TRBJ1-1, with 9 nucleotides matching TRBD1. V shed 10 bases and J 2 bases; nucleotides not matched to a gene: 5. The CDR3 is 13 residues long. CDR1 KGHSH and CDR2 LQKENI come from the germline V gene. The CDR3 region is CANRQGGNTEAFF. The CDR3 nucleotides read TGTGCCAACCGACAGGGGGGTAACACTGAAGCTTTCTTT.